These 26 T cell receptor beta chains share one sample of origin, sequenced in a study of low-dose radiotherapy and immunotherapy resistance in tumors. Priming of first-strand cDNA relied on TRAV- and TRBV-specific primers (covering alpha and beta chains). Amplification of TCRs used a constant-region primer and V-primer adapter for about 21 PCR cycles. TCRdb re-analysed the reads in MiXCR, keeping a single row per CDR3 protein. The sample has about 18,000 distinct CDR3 sequences; about two thirds are singletons. These receptors came from a human donor with advanced metastatic prostate, ovarian, gallbladder or colorectal cancer (not recorded which). This table probably holds off-target reads from a library built for another chain.

The rearrangement joins TRBV9 to TRBJ2-5, with D possibly called TRBD1 or TRBD2 (6 bases each). The germline CDR1 and CDR2 sequences are SGDLS and YYNGEE. V lost 0 bases and J 5 bases, leaving 11 bases between the germline ends. The CDR3 runs 14 residues. In DNA form, the CDR3 reads TGTGCCAGCAGCGTAGGGGGGGCTATCGAGACCCAGTACTTC. Residues: CASSVGGAIETQYF.

The chain employs TRBV14 and TRBJ2-5, with D hard to call. Trimming shortened V by 3 bases and J by 0 bases, and 14 bases separated the two germline ends. The CDR3 covers 16 residues. Germline CDR1 reads SGHDN; CDR2 reads FVKESK. The CDR3 coding sequence is TGTGCCAGCAGCCAGGTTGGCAGCGCGTACCAAGAGACCCAGTACTTC. Encoded protein: CASSQVGSAYQETQYF.

V usage is TRBV7-3 and J usage is TRBJ2-1; 9 bases agree with TRBD1. Germline V gives CDR1 SGHTA, CDR2 FQGTGA. The CDR3 extends over 20 amino acids. V trimming: 5 bases; J trimming: 7 bases; junction bases outside the gene matches: 24. CDR3 region: CASSAFIGARGTGSGNEQFF. CDR3 bases: TGTGCCAGCAGCGCCTTTATTGGAGCGAGAGGGACAGGGTCTGGGAATGAGCAGTTCTTC.

The chain carries TRBV6-5 and TRBJ2-2; no clear D gene. Germline assignment: CDR1 MNHEY and CDR2 SVGAGI. V lost 0 bases to trimming and J lost 4 bases, with 9 bases between them. The CDR3 is 15 amino acids. CDR3 residues: CASSYSSRFTGELFF. The CDR3 DNA reads TGTGCCAGCAGTTACTCCTCCCGGTTCACCGGGGAGCTGTTTTTT.

This chain connects TRBV6-4 to TRBJ2-3; D remains ambiguous. The CDR3 consists of 14 residues. The V gene's germline CDR1 is MRHNA and CDR2 SNTAGT. V shed 2 bases and J shed 0 bases, with 6 bases lying between them. The DNA of the CDR3 is TGTGCCAGCAGTGACGAGAAAAGCACAGATACGCAGTATTTT. It encodes CASSDEKSTDTQYF.

This clonotype was seen a handful of times. This chain joins TRBV6-5 and TRBJ2-3, with 9 bases matching TRBD2. CDR3 size: 20 residues. The germline CDR1 and CDR2 sequences are MNHEY and SVGAGI. The trim removed 0 bases at V and 4 bases at J, leaving 17 bases unmatched. The CDR3 here is CASSYSGPGSAGGRADTQYF. The CDR3 bases are TGTGCCAGCAGTTACTCAGGACCTGGCTCGGCGGGAGGGCGGGCAGATACGCAGTATTTT.

This chain connects TRBV3-1 to TRBJ1-6; no definite D call. This CDR3 has 15 residues. Trimming took off 8 bases at V and 9 bases at J, with 20 bases between the two ends. Germline V gives CDR1 LGHDT, CDR2 YNNKEL (reference sequence). CDR3 DNA: TGTGCCAGCGAAAGTACCAATTCGGGCTTTTCACCCCTCCACTTT. It codes for CASESTNSGFSPLHF.

The chain carries TRBV18 and TRBJ2-7; D is ambiguous. Trimming took 0 bases from V and 2 from J, leaving 11 bases between them. There are 15 residues in the CDR3. CDR1 and CDR2 (germline): KGHSH, LQKENI. CDR3 bases: TGTGCCAGCTCACCACCCCAGCCCCGGGCCTACGAGCAGTACTTC. Residues: CASSPPQPRAYEQYF.

The V and J genes are TRBV6-5 and TRBJ1-5, with D unclear. Germline CDR1 reads MNHEY; CDR2 reads SVGAGI. The CDR3 is made up of 14 amino acids. Trimming cost V 6 bases and J 5 bases, with 14 bases left between them. The DNA for the CDR3 is TGTGCCAGCAGCCCCAGAGGGAACCATCAGCCCCAGCATTTT. Protein: CASSPRGNHQPQHF.

There are a few counts of this clonotype. The V and J genes are TRBV12-3 or TRBV12-4 and TRBJ2-5; TRBD2 matches 8 bases. Trimming at V came to 2 bases and at J to 5 bases, leaving 4 bases not matched to a gene. CDR3 length equals 14 residues. CDR3 sequence: CASSLRREVETQYF. CDR3 coding DNA: TGTGCCAGCAGTTTACGGCGGGAGGTTGAGACCCAGTACTTC.

The chain links TRBV27 to TRBJ1-3, with 7 nucleotides matching TRBD1. V was clipped by 5 bases and J by 1 base; unmatched bases: 8. This CDR3 comprises 16 residues. Germline V gene data show CDR1 as MNHEY and CDR2 as SMNVEV (reference sequence). CDR3 amino acids: CASSTGQAFSGNTIYF. Written as DNA, the CDR3 is TGTGCCAGCAGTACCGGACAGGCGTTTTCTGGAAACACCATATATTTT.

This chain joins TRBV28 and TRBJ1-3; D not resolved. CDR3 length: 17 amino acids. V lost 6 bases, J lost 4 bases, and 22 bases lay in between. Germline CDR1 is MDHEN and CDR2 is SYDVKM. This CDR3 is CASRSTHAVLLGNTIYF. CDR3 in DNA: TGTGCCAGCAGGTCGACACATGCGGTCTTGTTAGGAAACACCATATATTTT.

V usage is TRBV9 and J usage is TRBJ2-1, with 7 bases aligning to TRBD2. The CDR3 runs 17 residues. V lost 0 bases, J lost 2 bases, and 8 bases stayed unmatched. Germline CDR1 is SGDLS and CDR2 is YYNGEE. CDR3 residues: CASSVALGSGAYNEQFF. The DNA of the CDR3 is TGTGCCAGCAGCGTAGCTCTAGGGAGCGGGGCCTACAATGAGCAGTTCTTC.

This clonotype was found a few times. CDR3 bases: TGTGCCAGCAGTTTAGGGGGGAGCGGGAACACTGAAGCTTTCTTT. Protein: CASSLGGSGNTEAFF. The J gene is TRBJ1-1, the V gene TRBV28; weak D call: TRBD1 (5 bases). Germline V gene data show CDR1 as MDHEN and CDR2 as SYDVKM. V was clipped by 2 bases and J by 1 base, with 11 bases between them. The CDR3 sequence is 15 residues long. Full variable domain (rest looked up from reference TRBV28 and TRBJ1-1): DVKVTQSSRYLVKRTGEKVFLECVQDMDHENMFWYRQDPGLGLRLIYFSYDVKMKEKGDIPEGYSVSREKKERFSLILESASTNQTSMYLCASSLGGSGNTEAFFGQGTRLTVV.

This clonotype has more than one count but fewer than ten. This chain joins TRBV28 and TRBJ2-7; TRBD2 is a possible D gene (6 bases). Germline values: CDR1 MDHEN, CDR2 SYDVKM. The CDR3 covers 14 residues. V was shortened by 7 bases and J by 2 bases, with 15 bases between the two germline ends. Here the CDR3 reads CASIPAGRAYEQYF. CDR3 sequence (DNA): TGTGCCAGCATCCCTGCCGGGAGAGCCTACGAGCAGTACTTC. The full variable domain, in which reference TRBV28 and TRBJ2-7 provide the parts outside the CDR3, is DVKVTQSSRYLVKRTGEKVFLECVQDMDHENMFWYRQDPGLGLRLIYFSYDVKMKEKGDIPEGYSVSREKKERFSLILESASTNQTSMYLCASIPAGRAYEQYFGPGTRLTVT.

In this sample, this clonotype is medium-sized. The chain joins TRBV29-1 to TRBJ2-7, with D tentatively TRBD2 (6 bases). The CDR3 runs to 13 residues. Germline V gene sequence: CDR1 SQVTM, CDR2 ANQGSEA. V lost 4 bases and J 3 bases, leaving 13 bases between the germline ends. Here the CDR3 reads CSVGGDSGYEQYF. CDR3 in DNA: TGCAGCGTTGGAGGAGATAGCGGCTACGAGCAGTACTTC.

This clonotype was seen more than once but under ten times. The chain carries TRBV10-3 and TRBJ2-1; TRBD1 aligns across 8 bases. The V gene's germline CDR1 is ENHRY and CDR2 SYGVKD. The V gene end was trimmed by 7 bases and the J gene end by 4 bases; junction bases not matched to a gene: 6. The CDR3 is made up of 14 amino acids. Here the CDR3 DNA reads TGTGCCATCAAGGGACAGGTGCCTTACAATGAGCAGTTCTTC. Its protein product is CAIKGQVPYNEQFF.

The rearrangement joins TRBV7-9 to TRBJ1-3; weak D call: TRBD1 (5 bases). The CDR3 totals 14 residues. CDR1 and CDR2 (germline): SEHNR, FQNEAQ (reference sequence). Trimming pared 5 bases from V and 5 bases from J, leaving 13 bases between. The CDR3 bases are TGTGCCAGCAGCGCCGGGACGGTGAGAAACACCATATATTTT. Translating it yields CASSAGTVRNTIYF.

The V and J genes are TRBV14 and TRBJ2-5, with 9 bases fitting TRBD2. Germline V CDR1 and CDR2: SGHDN, FVKESK. This CDR3 is built from 15 residues. The V and J ends lost 2 bases and 2 bases, in that order; junction bases with no gene match: 3. The CDR3: CASSQLAGRQETQYF. DNA of the CDR3: TGTGCCAGCAGCCAACTAGCGGGGAGGCAAGAGACCCAGTACTTC. Full variable domain (missing parts from reference TRBV14 and TRBJ2-5): EAGVTQFPSHSVIEKGQTVTLRCDPISGHDNLYWYRRVMGKEIKFLLHFVKESKQDESGMPNNRFLAERTGGTYSTLKVQPAELEDSGVYFCASSQLAGRQETQYFGPGTRLLVL.

The genes are TRBV12-3 or TRBV12-4 and TRBJ2-2; 13 bases line up with TRBD2. This CDR3 contains 16 residues. The V and J ends lost 8 bases and 4 bases, in that order; junction bases with no gene match: 7. Here the CDR3 DNA reads TGTGCCAGCCGGCCTGGACTAGCGGGAGTCACCGGGGAGCTGTTTTTT. Its translation is CASRPGLAGVTGELFF.

V gene TRBV18 combines with J gene TRBJ1-3; D might be TRBD1 (6 bases). Trimming left V 3 bases short and J 0 bases short, with 9 bases between. The CDR3 spans 15 residues. Germline CDR1 reads KGHSH; CDR2 reads LQKENI. The chain's CDR3 is CASSPGQISGNTIYF. DNA for the CDR3: TGTGCCAGCTCACCGGGACAAATCTCTGGAAACACCATATATTTT.

This chain connects TRBV5-1 to TRBJ2-7; D possibly corresponds to TRBD1 (6 bases). Germline CDR1 is SGHRS and CDR2 is YFSETQ. The CDR3 extends over 14 amino acids. Trimming left V 3 bases short and J 6 bases short, with 16 bases between. In nucleotides, the CDR3 is TGCGCCAGCAGCTCTTCTCAGGGGCCTGGCGAGCAGTACTTC. Translating it yields CASSSSQGPGEQYF.

CDR3 coding DNA: TGTGCCACCAGTGATTTTGCTAGCGGGAGGGTGAATGAGCAGTTCTTC. It encodes CATSDFASGRVNEQFF. The genes are TRBV24-1 and TRBJ2-1; 12 bases are shared with TRBD2. V lost 1 base and J lost 7; bases outside the gene matches: 4. Germline CDR1 is KGHDR and CDR2 is SFDVKD. CDR3 length equals 16 residues.

The chain recombines TRBV7-8 with TRBJ2-3; 8 nucleotides match TRBD2. The CDR3 consists of 15 residues. Germline CDR1 reads SGHVS; CDR2 reads FQNEAQ. The junction had 6 bases not matched to a gene; V was cut back by 5 bases and J by 2 bases. The CDR3 is CASSPRGGSTDTQYF. DNA for the CDR3: TGTGCCAGCAGCCCTCGGGGGGGCTCCACAGATACGCAGTATTTT.

V and J are TRBV12-3 or TRBV12-4 and TRBJ2-4; 8 nucleotides align to TRBD1. The CDR3 is made up of 14 amino acids. V shed 8 bases and J 1 base; nucleotides not matched to a gene: 4. As DNA, the CDR3 is TGTGCCAGCGGGCAGGGGGCGGCCAAAAACATTCAGTACTTC. Translating it yields CASGQGAAKNIQYF.

The table lists this clonotype with a count of one. The chain couples TRBV11-1 to TRBJ1-1; D uncertain. With 1 base removed from V and 5 bases from J, the gap between germline ends came to 14 bases. The V gene's germline CDR1 is SGHAT and CDR2 FQDESV (reference sequence). The CDR3 loop spans 15 amino acids. The CDR3 is CASSLDSGEGTEAFF. CDR3 nucleotides: TGTGCCAGCAGCTTAGACTCAGGCGAGGGAACTGAAGCTTTCTTT. The full variable domain, in which reference TRBV11-1 and TRBJ1-1 provide the parts outside the CDR3, is EAEVAQSPRYKITEKSQAVAFWCDPISGHATLYWYRQILGQGPELLVQFQDESVVDDSQLPKDRFSAERLKGVDSTLKIQPAELGDSAMYLCASSLDSGEGTEAFFGQGTRLTVV.